The 8 T cell receptor beta chains given below trace back to one sample, sequenced in a study of blood T cell repertoires in COVID-19. Assay: immunoSEQ multiplex PCR; the TCRdb copy retains only in-frame clones and omits some. The data contain around 150,000 clones, around four fifths of them seen just once; the ten biggest clones take up 10% to 15%. Specimen: PBMCs or T cells enriched from blood (not recorded which). The receptors shown here come from a woman in her fifties or sixties who had recovered from COVID-19.

The V and J genes are TRBV30 and TRBJ2-5; possible D gene TRBD2, 6 bases. Trimming took off 5 bases at V and 5 bases at J, with 15 bases between the two ends. This CDR3 comprises 13 residues. The V gene's germline CDR1 is GTSNPN and CDR2 SVGIG (reference sequence). CDR3 nucleotides: TGTGCCTGGGGGGGAGGCTATGGGGAGACCCAGTACTTC. This gives the protein CAWGGGYGETQYF.

The chain uses TRBV6-5 and TRBJ1-1; D unresolved. V lost 6 bases, J lost 0 bases, and 8 bases lay in between. Germline values: CDR1 MNHEY, CDR2 SVGAGI. The CDR3 length is 13 residues. This CDR3 reads CASRINMNTEAFF. Here the CDR3 DNA reads TGTGCCAGCAGAATCAACATGAACACTGAAGCTTTCTTT.

J is TRBJ2-7 and V is TRBV3-1 (or the pseudogene TRBV3-2), with 8 bases that match TRBD1. With 6 bases clipped from V and 0 bases from J, the junction kept 7 bases outside the gene matches. The CDR3 extends over 15 amino acids. In germline, CDR1 is LGHDT, CDR2 YNNKEL (reference sequence). CDR3 amino acids: CASSPGQVLSYEQYF. As DNA, the CDR3 is TGTGCCAGCAGTCCGGGACAGGTGCTCTCCTACGAGCAGTACTTC.

The J gene is TRBJ1-4, the V gene TRBV5-5; D is possibly TRBD1 (5 bases). V was pared by 2 bases and J by 5 bases, with 16 bases between. This CDR3 is built from 16 residues. The germline gives CDR1 SGHKS, CDR2 YYEKEE (reference sequence). The CDR3, as DNA: TGTGCCAGCAGCTTTGATTCGACCGGGGGAAATGAAAAACTGTTTTTT. Translating it yields CASSFDSTGGNEKLFF. Variable domain in full (rest from reference TRBV5-5 and TRBJ1-4): DAGVTQSPTHLIKTRGQQVTLRCSPISGHKSVSWYQQVLGQGPQFIFQYYEKEERGRGNFPDRFSARQFPNYSSELNVNALLLGDSALYLCASSFDSTGGNEKLFFGSGTQLSVL.

V and J are TRBV6-5 and TRBJ1-1; 9 bases line up with TRBD1. V shed 2 bases and J 0 bases; nucleotides not matched to a gene: 1. CDR1 is MNHEY, CDR2 SVGAGI, per germline. The CDR3 is made up of 15 amino acids. The CDR3 bases are TGTGCCAGCAGTTACACAGGGGGCATGAACACTGAAGCTTTCTTT. Amino acid sequence: CASSYTGGMNTEAFF.

This chain uses TRBV28 with TRBJ1-2; possible D gene TRBD1, 5 bases. The germline V gene encodes CDR1 MDHEN and CDR2 SYDVKM. V shed 5 bases and J shed 0 bases, with 16 bases lying between them. This CDR3 is built from 16 residues. CDR3 nucleotide sequence: TGTGCCAGCAGTCCCCAATACAGGCACACTAACTATGGCTACACCTTC. Its translation: CASSPQYRHTNYGYTF.

The J gene is TRBJ2-7, the V gene TRBV6-5; the D is unclear. This CDR3 comprises 11 residues. V lost 8 bases, J lost 0 bases, and 5 bases lay in between. Germline loops: CDR1 MNHEY, CDR2 SVGAGI. The CDR3 reads CASVNSYEQYF. CDR3 DNA: TGTGCCAGCGTCAACTCCTACGAGCAGTACTTC.

V usage is TRBV5-1 and J usage is TRBJ2-7; 10 bases are a match to TRBD2. Unmatched junction bases numbered 3, after V lost 0 bases and J lost 0 bases. The V gene's germline CDR1 is SGHRS and CDR2 YFSETQ. CDR3 length: 16 residues. The CDR3: CASSLEASGSSYEQYF. DNA for the CDR3: TGCGCCAGCAGCTTGGAAGCTAGCGGGAGCTCCTACGAGCAGTACTTC.